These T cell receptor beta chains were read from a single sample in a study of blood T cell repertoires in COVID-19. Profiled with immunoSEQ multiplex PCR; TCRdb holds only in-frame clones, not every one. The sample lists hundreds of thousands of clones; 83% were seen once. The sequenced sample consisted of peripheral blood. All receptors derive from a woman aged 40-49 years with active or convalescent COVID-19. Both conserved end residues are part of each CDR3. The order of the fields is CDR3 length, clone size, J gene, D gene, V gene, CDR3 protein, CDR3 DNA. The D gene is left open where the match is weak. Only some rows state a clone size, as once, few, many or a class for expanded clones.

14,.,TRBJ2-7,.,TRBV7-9,CASSGGQRADEQYF,TGTGCCAGCAGCGGCGGGCAGAGGGCGGACGAGCAGTACTTC
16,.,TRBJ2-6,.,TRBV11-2,CASSLVWGPGANVLTF,TGTGCCAGCAGCTTAGTTTGGGGGCCTGGGGCCAACGTCCTGACTTTC
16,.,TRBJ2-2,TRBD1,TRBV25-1,CASSEIDRGRTGELFF,TGTGCCAGCAGTGAAATTGACAGGGGGCGAACCGGGGAGCTGTTTTTT
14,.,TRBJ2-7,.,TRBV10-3,CAIREDKATYEQYF,TGTGCCATCAGGGAGGACAAAGCAACCTACGAGCAGTACTTC
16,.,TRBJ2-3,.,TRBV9,CASSVGAGPSTDTQYF,TGTGCCAGCAGCGTAGGTGCAGGCCCGAGCACAGATACGCAGTATTTT
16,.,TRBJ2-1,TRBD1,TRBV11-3,CASSTGQGAVNNEQFF,TGTGCCAGCAGCACCGGACAGGGGGCCGTCAACAATGAGCAGTTCTTC
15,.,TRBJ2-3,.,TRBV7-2,CASSSQGGGTDTQYF,TGTGCCAGCAGCTCCCAGGGGGGAGGCACAGATACGCAGTATTTT
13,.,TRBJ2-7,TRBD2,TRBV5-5,CASSTSGGYEQYF,TGTGCCAGCAGCACTAGCGGGGGTTACGAGCAGTACTTC
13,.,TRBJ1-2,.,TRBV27,CASSPRDNYGYTF,TGTGCCAGCAGCCCCAGGGATAACTATGGCTACACCTTC
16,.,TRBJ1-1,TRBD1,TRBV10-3,CAISGGDRDVPSEAFF,TGTGCCATCAGTGGTGGGGACAGGGATGTACCATCTGAAGCTTTCTTT
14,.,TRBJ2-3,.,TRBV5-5,CASSPSGGTDTQYF,TGTGCCAGCAGCCCCTCGGGGGGCACAGATACGCAGTATTTT
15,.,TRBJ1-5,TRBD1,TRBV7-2,CASSLSGGRNQPQHF,TGTGCCAGCAGCCTATCAGGGGGGCGCAATCAGCCCCAGCATTTT
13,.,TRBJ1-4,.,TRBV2,CASKASLEEKLFF,TGTGCCAGCAAGGCCAGCTTGGAGGAAAAACTGTTTTTT
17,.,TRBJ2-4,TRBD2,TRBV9,CASSAHELAGGPRRQYF,TGTGCCAGCAGCGCACACGAACTAGCGGGAGGGCCGAGACGGCAGTACTTC
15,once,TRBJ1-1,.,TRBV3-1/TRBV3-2,CASSQDAGSFTEAFF,TGTGCCAGCAGCCAAGATGCAGGGTCGTTCACTGAAGCTTTCTTT
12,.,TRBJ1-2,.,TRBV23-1,CASVHRDYGYTF,TGCGCCAGCGTCCACAGGGACTATGGCTACACCTTC
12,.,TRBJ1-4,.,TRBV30,CAWSRGSEKLFF,TGTGCCTGGAGTAGGGGTAGTGAAAAACTGTTTTTT
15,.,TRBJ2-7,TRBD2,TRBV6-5,CASSYSLAGVDEQYF,TGTGCCAGCAGTTACTCGCTAGCGGGAGTCGACGAGCAGTACTTC
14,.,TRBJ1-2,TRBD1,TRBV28,CASSLGTGGYGYTF,TGTGCCAGCAGTTTAGGGACAGGGGGCTATGGCTACACCTTC
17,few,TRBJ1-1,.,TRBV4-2,CASSQDLRGAPSAEAFF,TGTGCCAGCAGCCAAGATTTGCGGGGGGCGCCGAGCGCTGAAGCTTTCTTT
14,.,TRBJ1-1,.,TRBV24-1,CATSDSGVSTEAFF,TGTGCCACCAGTGACTCCGGGGTGTCGACTGAAGCTTTCTTT
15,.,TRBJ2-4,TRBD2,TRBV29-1,CSVEGLAGAKNIQYF,TGCAGCGTTGAAGGACTAGCGGGAGCCAAAAACATTCAGTACTTC
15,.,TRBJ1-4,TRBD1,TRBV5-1,CASSPGGIGNEKLFF,TGCGCCAGCAGCCCAGGGGGTATCGGTAATGAAAAACTGTTTTTT
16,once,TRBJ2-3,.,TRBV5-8,CASSSGHLRSTDTQYF,TGTGCCAGCAGCTCGGGACACCTAAGAAGCACAGATACGCAGTATTTT
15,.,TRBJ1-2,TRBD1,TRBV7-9,CASSSWDRGRGGYTF,TGTGCCAGCAGCTCGTGGGACAGGGGGCGCGGGGGCTACACCTTC
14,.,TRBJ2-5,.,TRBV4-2,CASSHPDRQETQYF,TGTGCCAGCAGCCACCCCGACAGACAAGAGACCCAGTACTTC
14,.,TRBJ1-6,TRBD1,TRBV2,CASARDRGSSPLHF,TGTGCCAGCGCCCGGGACAGGGGTAGTTCACCCCTCCACTTT
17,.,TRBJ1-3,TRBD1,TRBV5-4,CASSIWTGQLSGNTIYF,TGTGCCAGCAGCATCTGGACAGGGCAACTCTCTGGAAACACCATATATTTT
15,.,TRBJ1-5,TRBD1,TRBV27,CASRSGGTDNQPQHF,TGTGCCAGCAGATCAGGGGGGACAGATAATCAGCCCCAGCATTTT
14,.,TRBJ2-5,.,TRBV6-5,CASKGLASRETQYF,TGTGCCAGCAAGGGGTTGGCCTCACGAGAGACCCAGTACTTC
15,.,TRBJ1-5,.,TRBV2,CASSDRTQGGQPQHF,TGTGCCAGCAGTGACCGTACACAGGGAGGGCAGCCCCAGCATTTT
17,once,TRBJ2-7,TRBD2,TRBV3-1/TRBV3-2,CASSHTSGGSISYEQYF,TGTGCCAGCAGCCATACTAGCGGGGGGTCGATCTCCTACGAGCAGTACTTC
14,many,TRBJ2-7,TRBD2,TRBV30,CACAGSGRTYEQYF,TGTGCCTGTGCCGGGAGCGGGAGGACCTACGAGCAGTACTTC
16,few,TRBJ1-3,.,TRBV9,CASSVVPNSSGNTIYF,TGTGCCAGCAGCGTAGTCCCCAACAGCTCTGGAAACACCATATATTTT
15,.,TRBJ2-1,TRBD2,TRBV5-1,CASSLVPGGEFEQFF,TGCGCCAGCAGCTTGGTTCCGGGAGGGGAGTTTGAGCAGTTCTTC
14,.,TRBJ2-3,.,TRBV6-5,CASSFDEGTDTQYF,TGTGCCAGCAGTTTCGACGAGGGAACAGATACGCAGTATTTT
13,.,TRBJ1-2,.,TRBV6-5,CASSPKRDYGYTF,TGTGCCAGCAGTCCTAAACGGGACTATGGCTACACCTTC
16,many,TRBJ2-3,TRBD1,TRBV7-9,CASTLTTGDSTDTQYF,TGTGCCAGCACCTTAACAACAGGGGATAGCACAGATACGCAGTATTTT
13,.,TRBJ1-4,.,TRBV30,CAWKAVLREKLFF,TGTGCCTGGAAAGCTGTGCTCCGGGAAAAACTGTTTTTT
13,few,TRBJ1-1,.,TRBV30,CAWRVDSYTEAFF,TGTGCCTGGAGGGTGGACAGCTACACTGAAGCTTTCTTT
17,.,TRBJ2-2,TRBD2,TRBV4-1,CASSPHPSGRARGELFF,TGCGCCAGCAGCCCTCACCCTAGCGGGAGAGCAAGGGGGGAGCTGTTTTTT
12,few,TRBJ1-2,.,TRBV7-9,CASSSGDYGYTF,TGTGCCAGCAGCTCAGGGGACTATGGCTACACCTTC
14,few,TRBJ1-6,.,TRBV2,CASSEVTVSSPLHF,TGTGCCAGCAGTGAAGTGACAGTTAGTTCACCCCTCCACTTT
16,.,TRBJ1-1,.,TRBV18,CASSPESGHLEAEAFF,TGTGCCAGCTCACCAGAATCGGGACACCTCGAGGCTGAAGCTTTCTTT
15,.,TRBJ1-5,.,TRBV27,CASSLSGTFAQPQHF,TGTGCCAGCAGTTTATCGGGGACTTTTGCTCAGCCCCAGCATTTT
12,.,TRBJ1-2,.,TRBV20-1,CSASGGPNGYTF,TGCAGTGCTAGTGGAGGGCCCAATGGCTACACCTTC
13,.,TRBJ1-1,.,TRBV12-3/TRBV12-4,CASSLGRGTEAFF,TGTGCCAGCAGTTTAGGGCGGGGCACTGAAGCTTTCTTT
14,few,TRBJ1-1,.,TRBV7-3,CASSVQGTNTEAFF,TGTGCCAGCTCGGTACAGGGAACTAACACTGAAGCTTTCTTT
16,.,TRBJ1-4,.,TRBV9,CASSVGEGATNEKLFF,TGTGCCAGCAGCGTAGGAGAGGGGGCAACTAATGAAAAACTGTTTTTT
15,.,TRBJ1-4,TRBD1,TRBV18,CASSERTGADEKLFF,TGTGCCAGCTCGGAAAGGACAGGGGCTGATGAAAAACTGTTTTTT
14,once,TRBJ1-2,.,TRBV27,CASSWMGPNGGYTF,TGTGCCAGCAGTTGGATGGGGCCAAACGGGGGCTACACCTTC
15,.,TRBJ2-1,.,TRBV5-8,CASSTGLSSYNEQFF,TGTGCCAGCAGCACTGGACTGAGCTCCTACAATGAGCAGTTCTTC
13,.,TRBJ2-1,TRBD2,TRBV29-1,CSVPRESFHEQFF,TGCAGCGTGCCGCGGGAGTCCTTCCATGAGCAGTTCTTC
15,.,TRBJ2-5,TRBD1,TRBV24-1,CATSEIQTGEETQYF,TGTGCCACCAGTGAAATCCAGACAGGGGAAGAGACCCAGTACTTC
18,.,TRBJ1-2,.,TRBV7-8,CASSSGDRNPLANYGYTF,TGTGCCAGCAGCTCAGGGGATAGAAACCCTTTAGCTAACTATGGCTACACCTTC